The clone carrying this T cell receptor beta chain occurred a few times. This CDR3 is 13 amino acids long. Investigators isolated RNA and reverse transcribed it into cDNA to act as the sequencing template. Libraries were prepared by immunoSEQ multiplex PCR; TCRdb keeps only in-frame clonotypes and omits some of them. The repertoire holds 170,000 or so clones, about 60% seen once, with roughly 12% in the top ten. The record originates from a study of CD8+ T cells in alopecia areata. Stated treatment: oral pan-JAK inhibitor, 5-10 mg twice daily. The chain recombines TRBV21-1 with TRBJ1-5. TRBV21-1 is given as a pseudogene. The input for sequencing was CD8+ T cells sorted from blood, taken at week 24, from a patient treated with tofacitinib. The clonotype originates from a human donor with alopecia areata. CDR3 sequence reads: CASRGPFGQPQHF. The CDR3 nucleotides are TGTGCCAGCCGCGGACCGTTCGGACAGCCCCAGCATTTT.